This T cell receptor (beta chain) was identified in a study of T cells in Graves' hyperthyroidism and ophthalmopathy. This clonotype was detected only a few times. Amplification targeted TCR beta CDR3 regions from RNA transcripts. Primed by the HTBI set, a first-round RT-PCR was run on the TCR CDR3. TCRdb redid the calling of the multiplex PCR reads with MiXCR, one entry per CDR3 protein. The sample holds around 600,000 distinct CDR3 sequences; about 14% are singletons and the top ten take roughly 7%. The receptor was isolated from a woman under 30 with Graves' ophthalmopathy. Input material: blood.

The CDR3 DNA sequence: TGTGCCAGCAGTTTAAATTCGCTGGGCGGGAGGATAAGGAATGAGCAGTTCTTC. Its protein product is CASSLNSLGGRIRNEQFF. The genes are TRBV12-3 or TRBV12-4 and TRBJ2-1; 8 nucleotides align to TRBD2. The CDR3 is 18 amino acids. Trimming at V came to 2 bases and at J to 7 bases, leaving 16 bases not matched to a gene.